Sequencing of this T cell receptor beta chain was carried out in a study of T cell responses to AZD1222 COVID-19 vaccine. General study results and limits: Samples come after the peak T cell response, not at day 14. At 160-218 and 743-854, vaccine-associated CD4 TCRs were dominant, and they spanned spike. Close to half of all spike-specific TCRs reportedly target regions of the variants that are unmutated. Only a handful of AZD1222 recipients, roughly six in all, had baseline seropositivity.

Regarding this clone: What it recognizes is unknown.

Data came from immunoSEQ multiplex PCR; TCRdb stores just in-frame clones and leaves some out. The sample records about 130,000 clones, around four fifths being singletons. The CDR3 has 18 residues. Trimming took 4 bases from V and 0 from J; bases not matched to a gene: 11. The germline V gene has CDR1 SGHRS and CDR2 YFSETQ. The starting material was peripheral blood, obtained on day 0 of AZD1222 vaccination. The receptor comes from an adult in good health. This rearrangement joins TRBV5-1 to TRBJ1-1; 11 bases match TRBD1. The CDR3 DNA sequence: TGCGCCAGCAGCACTCTTGCTCCGGGACAGGGGGTGAACACTGAAGCTTTCTTT. As protein: CASSTLAPGQGVNTEAFF. The entire variable domain, with the rest obtained from reference TRBV5-1 and TRBJ1-1, is as follows: KAGVTQTPRYLIKTRGQQVTLSCSPISGHRSVSWYQQTPGQGLQFLFEYFSETQRNKGNFPGRFSGRQFSNSRSEMNVSTLELGDSALYLCASSTLAPGQGVNTEAFFGQGTRLTVV.